The subject of this entry is one T cell receptor beta chain. Its antigen is currently not known. No much larger clonotype is one base removed from it; base qualities were not supplied. These data come from a study of regulatory T cells in long-lasting Graves disease (dated by TCRdb to 2020 to 2023). Regarding the research as a whole: Persistent Graves' disease was defined as antithyroid drug treatment for over 5 years with persistently positive TSH receptor autoantibodies. The study was conducted in China and was registered as a clinical trial. A total of about 33 samples underwent TCR sequencing, from 13 patients with persistent Graves' disease and some 20 patients with newly diagnosed Graves' disease. In the clinical cohort, patients with persistent Graves' disease had used antithyroid drugs for an average of roughly 10 years. Patients with persistent Graves' disease were compared with patients with newly diagnosed Graves' disease using TCR sequencing and RNA sequencing of peripheral blood. What the work shows at the level of the full study, not this receptor alone: The small sample size was acknowledged by the authors as a limitation that may reduce accuracy. Compared with newly diagnosed patients, patients with persistent Graves' disease had lower TCR Shannon entropy and fewer highly expanded clones, which suggests clonal expansion. Sequencing and analysis were limited to the TCR beta chain. Preferential use of TRBV28, TRBJ1-2 and TRBJ2-5 was observed in persistent disease, whereas TRBV20-1 and TRBJ2-1 were favored in newly diagnosed disease. Patients with persistent disease shared more public clonotypes (around 2,500) than newly diagnosed patients did (around 1,000). Because the primary lesion, thyroid tissue, could not be accessed, the study looked at peripheral blood alone.

Receptor libraries were prepared by multiplex PCR. The sequencer was an Illumina HiSeq 4000. To build TCR beta libraries, CDR3 regions were amplified by Arm-PCR using iRepertoire HTBI primers. Before sequencing, the PCR products went through gel purification. As for how the authors treated the data: Across samples, approximately 68 TRBV and around 15 TRBJ segments were identified and used for gene usage analysis of CDR3 amino acid clonotypes. Filtered high-quality paired reads were merged into contigs using COPE and FqMerger. Contigs were aligned with BLAST to IMGT TRBV, TRBD and TRBJ reference genes, and CDR3 was defined per IMGT. Clonotypes above 0.1% frequency were classified as highly expanded clones. Shannon entropy served as the measure of repertoire diversity, while the Gini coefficient captured V-J evenness. Clonotypes shared by more than one individual were considered public. TCRdb reprocessed the public reads (quality trimming at Q25 with fastp, clone calling with MiXCR) and kept in-frame beta chains. For every CDR3 protein sequence, its rows merge into one entry that carries the most common genes and DNA. TCRdb, not the original authors, processed these V and J calls. Recorded for this sample are hundreds of thousands of distinct CDR3 sequences; around 20% of them occurred a single time. Jointly, the top ten make up 14% of the sample.

The sample's time point, from its label and the paper: persistent/refractory GD, antithyroid drugs over 5 years with positive TRAb. For both TCR sequencing and RNA sequencing, RNA was extracted from PBMCs using TRIzol. The diagnosis of Graves' disease followed American Thyroid Association guidelines. The patients came from an endocrinology department in Xi'an, China. From each patient, around 9 milliliters of peripheral blood was collected into an EDTA anticoagulant tube. Ficoll Paque Plus density gradient separation was used to isolate PBMCs, and no further T cell sorting was performed. RNA quality was checked with an Agilent 2100 Bioanalyzer and agarose gel, and concentration with a NanoDrop 2000. The CDR3 runs 12 residues from the cysteine to the phenylalanine. The sequence is cut down to CDR3 DNA, 36 bases in frame from base 1. CDR1 MDHEN and CDR2 SYDVKM are derived from the germline V gene. Relative to germline, V is 4 bases shorter and J is 5 bases shorter, with 6 bases between their ends.

The sample was peripheral blood mononuclear cells (PBMCs), taken when the disease was refractory, from a patient treated with antithyroid drugs. This TCR was recovered from a female donor with Graves disease. Recombination joined TRBV28 with TRBJ1-5; the D gene cannot be resolved reliably. CDR3 region: CASSSPDQPQHF. The DNA is TGTGCCAGCAGTTCACCTGATCAGCCCCAGCATTTT.